The 22 T cell receptor beta chains listed next were all sequenced from one sample in a study of T cell responses to AZD1222 COVID-19 vaccine. Libraries were prepared by immunoSEQ multiplex PCR; TCRdb keeps only in-frame clonotypes and omits some of them. The sample consists of 150,000 or so clones, around 83% of them appearing once. The specimen was peripheral blood, collected on day 0 of MenACWY control vaccination. These receptors were taken from an adult in good health.

To note about this clone: At the DNA level, this CDR3 is encoded by other sequences in the same sample as well. V gene TRBV5-1 combines with J gene TRBJ1-6; the D is unclear. The CDR3 runs 13 residues. Germline V CDR1 and CDR2: SGHRS, YFSETQ. V shed 0 bases and J shed 7 bases, with 5 bases lying between them. This chain's CDR3 is CASSLEGNSPLHF. DNA of the CDR3: TGCGCCAGCAGCTTGGAAGGGAATTCACCCCTCCACTTT. Based on the CDR3 plus reference TRBV5-1 and TRBJ1-6, the full variable domain is KAGVTQTPRYLIKTRGQQVTLSCSPISGHRSVSWYQQTPGQGLQFLFEYFSETQRNKGNFPGRFSGRQFSNSRSEMNVSTLELGDSALYLCASSLEGNSPLHFGNGTRLTVT.

V is TRBV7-2 and J is TRBJ1-5, with D possibly being TRBD1 (6 bases). Germline-derived CDR1 and CDR2 are SGHTA and FQGNSA. V dropped 0 bases and J dropped 2 bases, with 11 bases sitting between them. The CDR3 runs to 16 residues. CDR3 DNA sequence: TGTGCCAGCAGCTTAGCGGGGGGGCTACGCAATCAGCCCCAGCATTTT. It translates to CASSLAGGLRNQPQHF.

The V call is TRBV5-1, the J call TRBJ1-2; maybe TRBD1 (6 bases). Trimming took off 1 base at V and 5 bases at J, with 6 bases between the two ends. CDR1 SGHRS and CDR2 YFSETQ come from the germline V gene. CDR3 length equals 12 residues. CDR3 region: CASSLTGYGYTF. The CDR3 coding sequence is TGCGCCAGCAGCTTGACAGGGTATGGCTACACCTTC.

This clone was observed a handful of times. The rearrangement links TRBV7-8 to TRBJ2-7, with 8 bases aligning to TRBD1. The CDR3 extends over 15 amino acids. Germline CDR1 reads SGHVS; CDR2 reads FQNEAQ. V trimming: 9 bases; J trimming: 3 bases; junction bases outside the gene matches: 13. The CDR3 DNA reads as TGTGCCAGTTCAGGGGGCTACACCCTAGACTACGAGCAGTACGTC. Protein product: CASSGGYTLDYEQYV.

This clone was found once. The J gene is TRBJ1-1, the V gene TRBV5-1; D is unclear. Between the trimmed V and J ends, which lost 2 bases and 1 base, there was a span of 3 bases. Germline CDR1 is SGHRS and CDR2 is YFSETQ. The CDR3 covers 12 residues. The DNA of the CDR3 is TGCGCCAGCAGCTTTGAGAACACTGAAGCTTTCTTT. It yields the protein CASSFENTEAFF.

V and J are TRBV6-1 and TRBJ2-2, with D possibly matching TRBD2 (5 bases). The CDR3 has 15 amino acids. CDR1 and CDR2 from the germline V gene are MNHNS and SASEGT. Trimming cost V 3 bases and J 6 bases, with 14 bases left between them. CDR3 nucleotides: TGTGCCAGCAGTGAGAGTGGGCTAGCTGCCGGGGAGCTGTTTTTT. Translation gives CASSESGLAAGELFF.

This chain uses TRBV18 with TRBJ2-1; D uncertain. V gave up 4 bases and J gave up 0 bases, with 16 bases separating them. The CDR3 covers 17 residues. Germline loops: CDR1 KGHSH, CDR2 LQKENI. The CDR3 loop is CASSLNSRLSSYNEQFF. DNA of the CDR3: TGTGCCAGCTCACTAAACAGCCGCCTAAGCTCCTACAATGAGCAGTTCTTC.

This chain uses TRBV5-1 with TRBJ2-2, with D perhaps TRBD1 (6 bases). Germline V gene lookup returns CDR1 SGHRS and CDR2 YFSETQ. V lost 3 bases and J 0 bases, leaving 12 bases between the germline ends. CDR3 length: 16 amino acids. Written as DNA, the CDR3 is TGCGCCAGCAGCTCAAGACAGGTCACGAACACCGGGGAGCTGTTTTTT. It is translated as CASSSRQVTNTGELFF.

The chain joins TRBV28 to TRBJ1-6, with D unclear. This CDR3 has 13 residues. V gave up 6 bases and J gave up 9 bases, with 12 bases separating them. Germline V gene data show CDR1 as MDHEN and CDR2 as SYDVKM. CDR3 bases: TGTGCCAGCAGCCCCCTGTCCCTTTCACCCCTCCACTTT. This encodes CASSPLSLSPLHF.

The chain is built from TRBV11-2 and TRBJ2-1; no clear D. V was clipped by 4 bases and J by 9 bases, with 10 bases between them. Germline V gene data show CDR1 as SGHAT and CDR2 as FQNNGV. This CDR3 is built from 12 residues. DNA of the CDR3: TGTGCCAGCAGCTCCTCGTGGGGTGAGCAGTTCTTC. Protein: CASSSSWGEQFF.

The rearrangement joins TRBV15 to TRBJ1-5, with 9 bases aligning to TRBD1. V dropped 8 bases and J dropped 5; count of bases not matched to a gene: 4. The CDR3 extends over 13 amino acids. Germline V CDR1 and CDR2: LNHNV, YYDKDF (reference sequence). The CDR3 here is CATYRQGDQPQHF. The CDR3, as DNA: TGTGCCACCTACCGACAGGGGGATCAGCCCCAGCATTTT.

In nucleotides, the CDR3 is TGTGCCAGCAGCTTAGGGAGGATGGGCTACACCTTC. Protein: CASSLGRMGYTF. V and J are TRBV7-8 and TRBJ1-2; D is ambiguous. CDR3 length equals 12 residues. The germline CDR1 and CDR2 sequences are SGHVS and FQNEAQ. V was clipped by 1 base and J by 8 bases, with 8 bases between them.

V usage is TRBV19 and J usage is TRBJ2-5; tentative D call: TRBD1 (5 bases). Looked up from germline, CDR1 is LNHDA and CDR2 is SQIVND (reference sequence). The CDR3 is 14 amino acids. V was shortened by 5 bases and J by 7 bases, with 17 bases between the two germline ends. For the CDR3, the DNA is TGTGCCAGTAGTTCCACTGGGGCGTCGGGGACCCAGTACTTC. It is translated as CASSSTGASGTQYF. The full variable domain, with the rest looked up from reference TRBV19 and TRBJ2-5, is DGGITQSPKYLFRKEGQNVTLSCEQNLNHDAMYWYRQDPGQGLRLIYYSQIVNDFQKGDIAEGYSVSREKKESFPLTVTSAQKNPTAFYLCASSSTGASGTQYFGPGTRLLVL.

The chain uses TRBV7-8 and TRBJ1-2; D gene ambiguous. Trimming cost V 0 bases and J 6 bases, with 8 bases left between them. The CDR3 consists of 13 residues. Germline values: CDR1 SGHVS, CDR2 FQNEAQ. In nucleotides, the CDR3 is TGTGCCAGCAGCTTAGCACGGAGGGATGGCTACACCTTC. Protein: CASSLARRDGYTF.

The chain links TRBV7-8 to TRBJ1-2; TRBD1 might be the D (5 bases). CDR1 is SGHVS, CDR2 FQNEAQ, per germline. The CDR3 sequence is 15 residues long. Trimming left V 2 bases short and J 3 bases short, with 13 bases between. CDR3 sequence (DNA): TGTGCCAGCAGCTTATTAGGTAGCAGGGACTATGGCTACACCTTC. As protein: CASSLLGSRDYGYTF. Using reference TRBV7-8 and TRBJ1-2 for the parts outside the CDR3, the full variable domain is GAGVSQSPRYKVAKRGQDVALRCDPISGHVSLFWYQQALGQGPEFLTYFQNEAQLDKSGLPSDRFFAERPEGSVSTLKIQRTQQEDSAVYLCASSLLGSRDYGYTFGSGTRLTVV.

This clone was seen once. V usage is TRBV28 and J usage is TRBJ1-2; D remains unclear. V was cut by 4 bases and J by 4 bases, with 10 bases left in between. The CDR3 has 13 residues. From germline, CDR1 is MDHEN and CDR2 SYDVKM. The CDR3 DNA is TGTGCCAGCAGTTCCCCTCCCCCCTATGGCTACACCTTC. Its protein product is CASSSPPPYGYTF.

This clone has only a few counts. This chain links TRBV19 with TRBJ2-3; unclear D gene. The V end was cut by 9 bases, the J end by 8 bases, with 12 bases between. Germline CDR1 reads LNHDA; CDR2 reads SQIVND (reference sequence). The CDR3 runs to 11 residues. The CDR3 sequence is CASTFQGTQYF. Here the CDR3 DNA reads TGTGCCAGCACCTTCCAAGGTACGCAGTATTTT.

This chain uses TRBV24-1 with TRBJ1-1, with D perhaps TRBD1 (5 bases). Per germline, CDR1 KGHDR and CDR2 SFDVKD. Trimming left V 7 bases short and J 4 bases short, with 15 bases between. The CDR3 covers 14 residues. The CDR3 is CATRETGFSTEAFF. For the CDR3, the DNA is TGTGCCACCAGGGAAACAGGTTTTAGCACTGAAGCTTTCTTT.

The chain uses TRBV6-5 and TRBJ1-1, with 7 bases aligning to TRBD1. Per germline, CDR1 MNHEY and CDR2 SVGAGI. The CDR3 is made up of 14 amino acids. V was pared by 5 bases and J by 1 base, with 4 bases of the junction left unmatched. This chain's CDR3 is CASSNDRANTEAFF. The CDR3 DNA reads as TGTGCCAGCAGTAATGACAGGGCGAACACTGAAGCTTTCTTT.

The rearrangement joins TRBV27 to TRBJ1-2; tentatively, D is TRBD1 (5 bases). The CDR3 extends over 12 amino acids. Trimming removed 9 bases at V and 4 bases at J, with 12 bases between. From germline, CDR1 is MNHEY and CDR2 SMNVEV (reference sequence). The CDR3 here is CARRSGGYGYTF. CDR3 nucleotides: TGTGCCAGGCGCTCGGGGGGCTATGGCTACACCTTC.

J is TRBJ2-3 and V is TRBV6-5; D is unclear. The CDR3 extends over 12 amino acids. Germline CDR1 reads MNHEY; CDR2 reads SVGAGI. Trimming removed 5 bases at V and 3 bases at J, with 6 bases between. The CDR3 DNA reads as TGTGCCAGCAGTCAGACGACAGATACGCAGTATTTT. Protein sequence: CASSQTTDTQYF.

V usage is TRBV14 and J usage is TRBJ1-3, with D unresolved. The CDR3 has 15 amino acids. The V gene lost 8 bases and the J gene lost 4 bases, with 18 bases spanning the gap. Germline loops: CDR1 SGHDN, CDR2 FVKESK. In DNA, the CDR3 is TGTGCCAGCCCGCGGACCCAGGTGCGGGGAAACACCATATATTTT. Its translation: CASPRTQVRGNTIYF.